The sequence of this T cell receptor beta chain was determined in a study of blood T cell repertoires in COVID-19 (TCRdb year 2020). At the level of the whole study: The collaborator samples originated in the United States, Italy and Spain and spanned the acute and convalescent phases of COVID-19. The material from the prospective study consisted of cDNA or gDNA derived from T cells, B-cell-depleted T cells, or PBMCs. Deeply sampled blood TCRbeta repertoires from subjects exposed to, actively infected with, or recovered from COVID-19 were included in the dataset. The repertoires were made available in a free public database intended to serve as a resource for research on the immune response to SARS-CoV-2. Samples came from the ongoing ImmuneRACE study (first 160 participants) plus 1,254 subjects from 6 global collaborators. The sample metadata nearly always contained a de-identified subject ID, COVID-19 status, age in years and sex. HLA class I and class II types, where available, came from metadata supplied by the sample provider rather than from assay-based typing.

What the study reported, not specific to this receptor: The amount of clinical and demographic metadata varied by source and participant and was provided uncurated.

This clone appeared many times. The antigen this receptor binds is unknown. Base-call qualities are not available, and no considerably larger clone is one nucleotide away. In the prospective study, participants were 18 to 89 years old, resided in approximately 25 geographic areas of the United States, and were enrolled through a virtual design. In the prospective study, cohorts were assigned on the basis of participant-reported clinical history obtained from a screening survey and a study questionnaire. Exposed participants had been in contact with someone with a PCR-confirmed or clinician-diagnosed COVID-19 case within 2 weeks of study entry. Each participant in the prospective study had whole blood, serum and a nasopharyngeal or oropharyngeal swab collected by mobile phlebotomists. Additional blood draws and questionnaires over a roughly two-month period could optionally be provided by prospective study participants. Before DNA extraction, prospective study blood samples were shipped either frozen or at room temperature.

TCRbeta CDR3 regions were amplified from genomic DNA by means of the immunoSEQ Assay, a bias-controlled multiplex PCR. Per the source publication's procedure: Within the assay, amplification of reference gene primers was used to estimate how many nucleated cells each sample contained. To quantify the absolute abundance of each unique TCRbeta CDR3 rearrangement, sequence reads were collapsed and filtered. For each sample, productive Simpson clonality was calculated as the square root of Simpson's diversity index over productive rearrangements. The table was pulled from immuneACCESS by TCRdb, which kept in-frame rearrangements only. Such tables lose some clones; where checked, under half of the loss comes from unresolved V genes, and the rest has no known cause. The V and J calls and clone size were taken over from that table, and D and trimming were inferred from the DNA. Recorded for this sample are 140,000 to 150,000 clones; 80% to 85% of them occurred a single time. The top ten clones comprise less than 6% of the sample.

Taken from cysteine to phenylalanine, the CDR3 has 13 residues. The entry retains the CDR3 DNA only, 39 bases that are in frame from base 1. The junction carries 12 bases between V and J, which are trimmed by 7 bases and 0 bases respectively. Based on the germline V gene, the CDR1 and CDR2 sequences are SQVTM and ANQGSEA. Material for sequencing was PBMCs or T cells enriched from blood (not recorded which). Recombination joined TRBV29-1 with TRBJ1-1; TRBD1 is possibly the D segment (6 matching bases). The receptor was isolated from a woman aged 45-65 years who had been exposed to COVID-19. For the CDR3, the sequence is CSARGSLNTEAFF. The DNA sequence follows: TGCAGCGCCAGGGGATCCCTGAACACTGAAGCTTTCTTT. Supplemented by the reference TRBV29-1 and TRBJ1-1 proteins around the CDR3, the complete variable domain is SAVISQKPSRDICQRGTSLTIQCQVDSQVTMMFWYRQQPGQSLTLIATANQGSEATYESGFVIDKFPISRPNLTFSTLTVSNMSPEDSSIYLCSARGSLNTEAFFGQGTRLTVV.